This is a list of T cell receptor beta chains from one sample in a study of CD8+ T cells in alopecia areata. Repertoires were generated with immunoSEQ multiplex PCR, while TCRdb's copy carries only in-frame clones and drops some. The table includes under 150,000 clones, over 60% detected once. The material was CD4+ T cells sorted from blood, obtained at week 4, from a patient treated with tofacitinib. These receptors originate from a human donor with alopecia areata. CDR3s include the opening cysteine and the closing phenylalanine or tryptophan.

j_call: TRBJ1-2
v_call: TRBV4-2
cdr3_aa: CASRRVIGDRIYGYTF

j_call: TRBJ2-7
v_call: TRBV4-3
cdr3_aa: CASSQDRGGRSYEQYF

j_call: TRBJ1-2
v_call: TRBV29-1
cdr3_aa: CSVPRGNYGYTF

j_call: TRBJ2-3
v_call: TRBV29-1
cdr3_aa: CSVIWRRVTDTQYF

j_call: TRBJ1-6
v_call: TRBV7-2
cdr3_aa: CASRWGTYNSPLHF

j_call: TRBJ1-4
v_call: TRBV2
cdr3_aa: CASGYTGDEKLFF

j_call: TRBJ2-1
v_call: TRBV2
cdr3_aa: CASSELGLGSQSEQFF

j_call: TRBJ2-2
v_call: TRBV2
cdr3_aa: CASSEVSNTGELFF

j_call: TRBJ2-6
v_call: TRBV5-4
cdr3_aa: CASSSSDRGQGANVLTF

j_call: TRBJ2-6
v_call: TRBV9
cdr3_aa: CASSVASGGANVLTF

j_call: TRBJ2-7
v_call: TRBV5-1
cdr3_aa: CASSGQGWNHEQYF

j_call: TRBJ2-1
v_call: TRBV29-1
cdr3_aa: CSVVVAGGINEQFF

j_call: TRBJ2-6
v_call: TRBV10-3
cdr3_aa: CAIRATGVGANVLTF

j_call: TRBJ1-1
v_call: TRBV7-6
cdr3_aa: CASSLGRSMNTEAFF

j_call: TRBJ2-7
v_call: TRBV4-2
cdr3_aa: CASSPKEGGLHEQYF

j_call: TRBJ2-3
v_call: TRBV2
cdr3_aa: CASSPGLAGSTDTQYF

j_call: TRBJ2-2
v_call: TRBV7-9
cdr3_aa: CASSGSTGVAGELFF

j_call: TRBJ1-1
v_call: TRBV28
cdr3_aa: CASTLGVVETEAFF